Below are 6 T cell receptor beta chains sequenced from a single sample in a study of regulatory T cells in long-lasting Graves disease. Construction of TCR beta libraries relied on iRepertoire HTBI primers and on Arm-PCR targeting CDR3 regions. TCRdb re-called the multiplex PCR reads with MiXCR, one entry per CDR3 protein. Here the sample spans about 500,000 distinct CDR3 sequences, around 12% being singletons. Indicated time point: newly diagnosed GD, antithyroid drugs for less than 3 months. The TCR library used RNA extracted from PBMCs. These records were also assigned to another study, of T cells in Graves' hyperthyroidism and ophthalmopathy.

The sample was peripheral blood mononuclear cells (PBMCs), taken at new diagnosis, from a patient treated with antithyroid drugs. The receptor set was obtained from a woman younger than 45 with Graves disease.

This clonotype was seen repeatedly, ten times or more. The V gene is TRBV14, the J gene TRBJ1-4; D is unresolved. CDR3 length equals 13 residues. Trimming shortened V by 2 bases and J by 4 bases, and 5 bases separated the two germline ends. Germline V gene data show CDR1 as SGHDN and CDR2 as FVKESK. Written as DNA, the CDR3 is TGTGCCAGCAGCCAACAGTATAATGAAAAACTGTTTTTT. Translation gives CASSQQYNEKLFF.

This chain links TRBV2 with TRBJ2-3, with 12 positions matching TRBD2. Germline assignment: CDR1 SNHLY and CDR2 FYNNEI. The CDR3 has 15 amino acids. J lost 4 bases, V lost 6 bases, and 5 bases had no gene match. The CDR3 sequence: CASSGLAGRADTQYF. CDR3 DNA: TGTGCCAGCAGCGGACTAGCGGGAAGGGCAGATACGCAGTATTTT.

This clonotype has at least ten counts. The chain links TRBV20-1 to TRBJ2-7, with TRBD2 identical over 13 bases. The CDR3 consists of 16 residues. The V gene's germline CDR1 is DFQATT and CDR2 SNEGSKA (reference sequence). Trimming cost V 6 bases and J 0 bases; bases outside gene matches: 8. CDR3 DNA: TGCAGTGCGACGGGACTAGCGGGAAGTAACTCCTACGAGCAGTACTTC. Its translation: CSATGLAGSNSYEQYF.

This clonotype has at least ten counts. This sequence joins TRBV6-1 and TRBJ2-5; TRBD2 aligns across 13 bases. This CDR3 is 19 amino acids long. In germline, CDR1 is MNHNS, CDR2 SASEGT. J lost 2 bases, V lost 3 bases, and 12 bases had no gene match. CDR3 protein: CASSDRTSGSTPEQETQYF. As DNA, the CDR3 is TGTGCCAGCAGTGACCGGACTAGCGGGAGTACTCCAGAGCAAGAGACCCAGTACTTC.

This clonotype has at least ten counts. The CDR3 is CASNPRRGTSGAYGVYEQYF. CDR3 coding DNA: TGTGCCAGCAATCCCCGTCGCGGGACTAGCGGAGCCTATGGGGTTTACGAGCAGTACTTC. The chain joins TRBV28 to TRBJ2-7; TRBD2 matches at 11 bases. The CDR3 has 20 amino acids. From germline, CDR1 is MDHEN and CDR2 SYDVKM. V gave up 7 bases and J gave up 4 bases; unmatched junction bases: 24.

This clonotype was found a few times. V and J are TRBV5-1 and TRBJ2-3; 11 positions agree with TRBD2. V lost 5 bases, J lost 0 bases, and 5 bases stayed unmatched. Per germline, CDR1 SGHRS and CDR2 YFSETQ. This CDR3 region has 16 residues. CDR3 nucleotide sequence: TGCGCCAGCAGAATGACTAGCGGGACCAGCACAGATACGCAGTATTTT. Translation gives CASRMTSGTSTDTQYF.